This T cell receptor beta chain emerged from a study of radiation and T cells in renal cell carcinoma. Overall study results and limits: Baseline intratumoral clonotype presence is unknown without pretreatment biopsies. In blood, top tumor clones expanded by 2 weeks, shrinking by 4.

Noted time point: baseline pretreatment blood. Specified treatment: 15 Gy SBRT to primary tumor, nephrectomy 4 weeks later. Serial blood draws occurred at baseline and 2 and 4 weeks post-SBRT. The tumor was a clear cell renal cell carcinoma. With respect to this clone: The antigen is not known.

Germline values: CDR1 MNHEY, CDR2 SMNVEV (reference sequence). Deletions cut 8 bases from V and 4 bases from J, with 16 bases between. The CDR3 is 14 amino acids. Generated by immunoSEQ multiplex PCR, the TCRdb table keeps only in-frame clones and is missing some. The profile shows roughly 100,000 clones, approximately 80% of them singletons. V usage is TRBV27 and J usage is TRBJ2-3; no reliable D call. The sequencing here drew on blood, taken from a patient whose treatment included radiotherapy and nephrectomy. The TCR was taken from a man aged 55-75 years with renal cell carcinoma. Here the CDR3 reads CASSVGPRPDTQYF. The CDR3 coding sequence is TGTGCCAGCTCCGTCGGGCCCCGACCAGATACGCAGTATTTT.